The rows below give T cell receptor beta chains drawn from one sample of a study of T cell responses to AZD1222 COVID-19 vaccine. TCRdb keeps only in-frame clones here, not all; method: immunoSEQ multiplex PCR. The sample contains about 100,000 clones, about 89% of which appear only once. The sequencing here drew on peripheral blood, taken on day 0 of MenACWY control vaccination. The receptors originated from an adult in good health. Both conserved end residues are part of each CDR3. D genes are given only for firm matches. Expanded clones get a size class; other rows say once, few or many, or leave the size out.

j_gene: TRBJ2-2
abundance: many
len: 19
d_gene: TRBD1
v_gene: TRBV19
CDR3aa: CASSTPPGQGVANTGELFF
CDR3nt: TGTGCCAGTAGTACCCCCCCGGGACAGGGCGTCGCGAACACCGGGGAGCTGTTTTTT

j_gene: TRBJ2-7
abundance: -
len: 17
d_gene: -
v_gene: TRBV11-2
CDR3aa: CASSLDQLQTGPYEQYF
CDR3nt: TGTGCCAGCAGCTTAGACCAACTCCAGACAGGACCCTACGAGCAGTACTTC

j_gene: TRBJ2-2
abundance: -
len: 18
d_gene: TRBD2
v_gene: TRBV4-3
CDR3aa: CASSRRKGRLADTGELFF
CDR3nt: TGCGCCAGCAGCCGCAGAAAGGGGAGACTAGCGGACACCGGGGAGCTGTTTTTT

j_gene: TRBJ2-3
abundance: -
len: 13
d_gene: -
v_gene: TRBV5-4
CDR3aa: CASSLDPHGAQYF
CDR3nt: TGTGCCAGCAGCTTGGACCCGCATGGCGCGCAGTATTTT

j_gene: TRBJ1-4
abundance: medium-sized
len: 14
d_gene: -
v_gene: TRBV2
CDR3aa: CASSEAQGVGKLFF
CDR3nt: TGTGCCAGCAGTGAAGCACAAGGGGTCGGGAAACTGTTTTTT

j_gene: TRBJ1-5
abundance: -
len: 12
d_gene: -
v_gene: TRBV15
CDR3aa: CATSPAHQPQHF
CDR3nt: TGTGCCACCAGCCCGGCCCATCAGCCCCAGCATTTT

j_gene: TRBJ2-5
abundance: -
len: 14
d_gene: -
v_gene: TRBV7-8
CDR3aa: CASSFLSYQETQYF
CDR3nt: TGTGCCAGCAGCTTCCTTTCGTACCAAGAGACCCAGTACTTC

j_gene: TRBJ2-1
abundance: -
len: 14
d_gene: TRBD2
v_gene: TRBV28
CDR3aa: CASWPAGLYNEQFF
CDR3nt: TGTGCCAGTTGGCCAGCGGGATTGTACAATGAGCAGTTCTTC

j_gene: TRBJ1-1
abundance: -
len: 13
d_gene: -
v_gene: TRBV5-1
CDR3aa: CASSLAGSTEAFF
CDR3nt: TGCGCCAGCAGCTTGGCGGGATCGACTGAAGCTTTCTTT

j_gene: TRBJ2-3
abundance: -
len: 16
d_gene: TRBD1
v_gene: TRBV2
CDR3aa: CASSDWDRGQGDTQYF
CDR3nt: TGTGCCAGCAGTGACTGGGACAGGGGGCAAGGTGATACGCAGTATTTT